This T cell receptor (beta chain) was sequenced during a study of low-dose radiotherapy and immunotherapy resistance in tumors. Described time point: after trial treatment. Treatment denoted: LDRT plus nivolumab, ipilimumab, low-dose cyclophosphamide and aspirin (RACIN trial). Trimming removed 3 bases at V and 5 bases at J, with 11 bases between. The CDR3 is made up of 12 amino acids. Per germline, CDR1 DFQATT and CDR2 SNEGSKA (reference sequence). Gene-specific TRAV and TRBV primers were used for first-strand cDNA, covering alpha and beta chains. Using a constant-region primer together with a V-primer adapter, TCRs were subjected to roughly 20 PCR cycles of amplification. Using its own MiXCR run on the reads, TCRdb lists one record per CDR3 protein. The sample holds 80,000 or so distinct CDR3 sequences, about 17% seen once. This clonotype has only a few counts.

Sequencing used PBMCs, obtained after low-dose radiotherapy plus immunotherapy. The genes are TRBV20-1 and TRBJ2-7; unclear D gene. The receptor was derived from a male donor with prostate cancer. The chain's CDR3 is CSASSERNEQYF. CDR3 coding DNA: TGCAGTGCTAGTTCCGAGAGGAACGAGCAGTACTTC.